The clone carrying this T cell receptor beta chain was observed a handful of times. Its antigen remains unknown. Assay used: immunoSEQ multiplex PCR; TCRdb lists only in-frame clones, some missing. This table holds about 360,000 clones, 86% found once. This sample was taken from a study of cytomegalovirus exposure and HLA in healthy donors. Study-wide results and caveats: Later, an analysis found that TCR clusters from the first cohort tended to co-occur in the 120 or so validation repertoires.

Trimming cost V 6 bases and J 8 bases; bases outside gene matches: 4. CDR1 is MNHEY, CDR2 SMNVEV, per germline (reference sequence). The CDR3 totals 13 residues. This TCR was sampled from a young woman in good health and CMV-seronegative. The J gene is TRBJ1-2, the V gene TRBV27; 12 nucleotides align to TRBD1. Input material: PBMCs. In nucleotides, the CDR3 is TGTGCCAGCAGGGGACAGGGGGCGCGAGGCTACACCTTC. It encodes CASRGQGARGYTF.